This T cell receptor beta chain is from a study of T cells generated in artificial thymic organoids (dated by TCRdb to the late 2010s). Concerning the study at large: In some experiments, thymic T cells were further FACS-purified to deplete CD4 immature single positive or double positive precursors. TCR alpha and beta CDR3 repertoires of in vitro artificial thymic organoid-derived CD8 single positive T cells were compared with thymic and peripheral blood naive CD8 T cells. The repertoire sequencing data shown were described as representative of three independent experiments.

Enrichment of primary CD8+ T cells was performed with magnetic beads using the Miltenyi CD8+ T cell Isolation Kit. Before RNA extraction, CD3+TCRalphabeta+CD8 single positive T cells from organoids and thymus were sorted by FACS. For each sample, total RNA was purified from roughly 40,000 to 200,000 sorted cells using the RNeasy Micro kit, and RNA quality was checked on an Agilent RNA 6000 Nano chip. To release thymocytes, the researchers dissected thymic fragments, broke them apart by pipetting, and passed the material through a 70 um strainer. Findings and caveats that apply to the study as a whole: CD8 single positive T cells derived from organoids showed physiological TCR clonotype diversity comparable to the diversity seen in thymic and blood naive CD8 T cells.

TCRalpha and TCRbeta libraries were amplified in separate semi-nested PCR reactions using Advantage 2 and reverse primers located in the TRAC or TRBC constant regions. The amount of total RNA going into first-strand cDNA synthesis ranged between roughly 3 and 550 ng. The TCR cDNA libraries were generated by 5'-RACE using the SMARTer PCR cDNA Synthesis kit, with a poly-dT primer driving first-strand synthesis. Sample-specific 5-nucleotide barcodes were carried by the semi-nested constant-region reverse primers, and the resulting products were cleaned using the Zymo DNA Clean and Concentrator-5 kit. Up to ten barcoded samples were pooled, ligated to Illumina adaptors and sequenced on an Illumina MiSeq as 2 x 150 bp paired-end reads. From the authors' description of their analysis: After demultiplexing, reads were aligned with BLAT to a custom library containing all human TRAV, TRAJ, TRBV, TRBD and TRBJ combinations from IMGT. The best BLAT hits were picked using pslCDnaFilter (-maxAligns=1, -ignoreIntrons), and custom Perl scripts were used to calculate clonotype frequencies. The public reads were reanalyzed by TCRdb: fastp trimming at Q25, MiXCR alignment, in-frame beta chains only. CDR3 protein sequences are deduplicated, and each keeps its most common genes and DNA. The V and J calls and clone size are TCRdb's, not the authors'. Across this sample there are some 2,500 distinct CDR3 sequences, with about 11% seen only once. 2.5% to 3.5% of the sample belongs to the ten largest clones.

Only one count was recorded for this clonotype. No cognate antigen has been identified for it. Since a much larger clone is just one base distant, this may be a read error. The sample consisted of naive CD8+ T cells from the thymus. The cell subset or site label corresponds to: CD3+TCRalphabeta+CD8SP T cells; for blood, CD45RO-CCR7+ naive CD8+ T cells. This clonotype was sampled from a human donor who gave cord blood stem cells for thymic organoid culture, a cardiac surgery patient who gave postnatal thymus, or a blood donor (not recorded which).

DNA sequence: TGCACCAGCAGCATAGGTGACAGGGAACCCGAGCAGTACGTC. The encoded protein is CTSSIGDREPEQYV. The V and J genes are TRBV1 and TRBJ2-7; the tabulated D call, TRBD1, remains unverified against the DNA. TRBV1 has pseudogene status. The CDR3 holds 14 amino acids from the cysteine to the valine. Solely the CDR3 DNA is kept, with 42 bases framed from the first base.